The T cell receptor beta chain described here comes from a study of shared clonotypes between healthy human individuals. Study-wide background: A couple of women and three men aged 18 to 49 made up the donors.

Study outcomes and limitations: In having few donors, the study represented limited genetic and exposure-history diversity.

At a deep level, the assay was run. Investigators spread the genomic DNA of each subset evenly over several immunoSEQ plates. The assay was immunoSEQ multiplex PCR, and TCRdb's table has in-frame clones only and misses some. The sample has 450,000 to 500,000 clones, around 73% seen once. The germline CDR1 and CDR2 sequences are KGHSH and LQKENI. The CDR3 is 13 residues long. V was cut by 3 bases and J by 1 base, with 6 bases left in between. On this clone itself: As yet, its antigen is unknown. The same CDR3 is also encoded by other DNA sequences in this sample.

The sequenced material came from PBMCs. This TCR was sampled from a woman in her forties in good health. Some clones in this sample may be carry-over from other donors' samples. The V gene is TRBV18, the J gene TRBJ1-1, with D perhaps matching TRBD1 (5 bases). CDR3: CASSPGTNTEAFF. CDR3 DNA sequence: TGTGCCAGCTCACCGGGGACGAACACTGAAGCTTTCTTT.